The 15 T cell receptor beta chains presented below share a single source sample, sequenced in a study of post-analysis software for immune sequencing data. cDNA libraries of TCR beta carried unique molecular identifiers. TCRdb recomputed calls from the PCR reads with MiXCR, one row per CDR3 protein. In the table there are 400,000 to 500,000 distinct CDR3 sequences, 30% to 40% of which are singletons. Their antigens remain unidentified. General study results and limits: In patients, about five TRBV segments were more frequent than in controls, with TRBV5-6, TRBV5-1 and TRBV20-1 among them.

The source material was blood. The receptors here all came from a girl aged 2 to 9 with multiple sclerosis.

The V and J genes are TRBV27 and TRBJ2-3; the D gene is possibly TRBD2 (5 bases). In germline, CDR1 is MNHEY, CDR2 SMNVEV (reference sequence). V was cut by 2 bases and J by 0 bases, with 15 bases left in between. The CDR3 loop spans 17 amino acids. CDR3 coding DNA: TGTGCCAGCAGTTTAACGGGATTCCATCCTAGCACAGATACGCAGTATTTT. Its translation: CASSLTGFHPSTDTQYF.

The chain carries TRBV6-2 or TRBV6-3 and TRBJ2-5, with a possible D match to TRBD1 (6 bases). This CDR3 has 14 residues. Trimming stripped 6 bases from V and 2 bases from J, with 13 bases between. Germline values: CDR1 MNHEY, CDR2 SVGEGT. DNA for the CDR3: TGTGCCAGCAGACTGGACAGTTATCAAGAGACCCAGTACTTC. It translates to CASRLDSYQETQYF.

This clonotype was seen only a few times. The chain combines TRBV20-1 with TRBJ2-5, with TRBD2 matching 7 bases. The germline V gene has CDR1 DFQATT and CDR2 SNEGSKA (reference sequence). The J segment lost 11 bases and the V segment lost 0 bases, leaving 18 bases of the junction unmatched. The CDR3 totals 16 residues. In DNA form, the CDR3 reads TGCAGTGCTAGAGACCCGCTAGCTCTCTCGGCGGGGGAGCAGTACTTC. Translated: CSARDPLALSAGEQYF.

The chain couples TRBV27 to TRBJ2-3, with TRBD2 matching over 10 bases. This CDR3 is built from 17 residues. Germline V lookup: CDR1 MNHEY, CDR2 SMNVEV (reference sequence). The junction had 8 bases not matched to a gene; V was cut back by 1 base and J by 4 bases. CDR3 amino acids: CASSLYLAGDAADTQYF. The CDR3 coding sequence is TGTGCCAGCAGTTTATATCTAGCGGGAGATGCTGCAGATACGCAGTATTTT.

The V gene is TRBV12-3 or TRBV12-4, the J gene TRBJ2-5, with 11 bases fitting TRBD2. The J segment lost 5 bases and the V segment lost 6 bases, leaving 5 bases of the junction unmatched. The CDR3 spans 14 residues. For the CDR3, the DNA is TGTGCCAGCAGCTCTACTAGCGGGAGTGAGACCCAGTACTTC. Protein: CASSSTSGSETQYF.

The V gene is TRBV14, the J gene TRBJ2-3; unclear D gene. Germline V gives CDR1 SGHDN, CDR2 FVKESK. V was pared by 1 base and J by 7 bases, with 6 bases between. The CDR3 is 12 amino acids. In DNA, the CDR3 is TGTGCCAGCAGCCAAGCTCAATATACGCAGTATTTT. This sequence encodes CASSQAQYTQYF.

CDR3 nucleotides: TGTGCCAGCAGCGTAGGGGACACATCGCAGTATTTT. Protein product: CASSVGDTSQYF. This chain uses TRBV9 with TRBJ2-3, with TRBD1 as a possible D gene (6 bases). The CDR3 is 12 amino acids. Trimming shortened V by 0 bases and J by 10 bases, and 9 bases separated the two germline ends. Germline assignment: CDR1 SGDLS and CDR2 YYNGEE.

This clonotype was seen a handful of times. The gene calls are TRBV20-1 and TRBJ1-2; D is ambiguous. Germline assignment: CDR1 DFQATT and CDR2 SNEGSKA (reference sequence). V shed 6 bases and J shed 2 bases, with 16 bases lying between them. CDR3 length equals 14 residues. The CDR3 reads CSAPEVSGNYGYTF. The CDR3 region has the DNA TGCAGTGCCCCCGAGGTGTCCGGCAACTATGGCTACACCTTC.

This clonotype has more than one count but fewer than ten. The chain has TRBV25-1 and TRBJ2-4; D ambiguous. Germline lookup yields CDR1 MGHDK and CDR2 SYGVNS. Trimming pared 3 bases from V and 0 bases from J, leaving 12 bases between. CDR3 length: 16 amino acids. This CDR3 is CASSEWHSEAKNIQYF. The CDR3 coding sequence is TGTGCCAGCAGTGAGTGGCATTCGGAAGCCAAAAACATTCAGTACTTC.

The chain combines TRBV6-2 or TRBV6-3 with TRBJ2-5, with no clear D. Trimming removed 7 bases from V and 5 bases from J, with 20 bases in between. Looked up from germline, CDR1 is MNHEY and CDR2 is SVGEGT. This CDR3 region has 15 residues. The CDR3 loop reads CASKSGVAVRETQYF. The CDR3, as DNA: TGTGCCAGCAAGAGTGGCGTGGCGGTCAGGGAGACCCAGTACTTC.

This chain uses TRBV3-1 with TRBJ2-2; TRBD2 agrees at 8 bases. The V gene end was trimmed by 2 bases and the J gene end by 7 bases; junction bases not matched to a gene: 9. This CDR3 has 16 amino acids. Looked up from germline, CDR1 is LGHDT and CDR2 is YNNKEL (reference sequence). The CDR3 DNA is TGTGCCAGCAGCCAACCCGGACTAGCCAGGGGCGGGGAGCTGTTTTTT. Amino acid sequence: CASSQPGLARGGELFF.

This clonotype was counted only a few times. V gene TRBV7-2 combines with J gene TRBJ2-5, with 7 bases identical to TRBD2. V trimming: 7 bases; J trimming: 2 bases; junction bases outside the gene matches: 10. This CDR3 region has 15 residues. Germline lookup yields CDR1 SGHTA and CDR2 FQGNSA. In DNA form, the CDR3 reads TGTGCCAGCACCCTTTCTAGCGGCATACAAGAGACCCAGTACTTC. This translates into CASTLSSGIQETQYF.

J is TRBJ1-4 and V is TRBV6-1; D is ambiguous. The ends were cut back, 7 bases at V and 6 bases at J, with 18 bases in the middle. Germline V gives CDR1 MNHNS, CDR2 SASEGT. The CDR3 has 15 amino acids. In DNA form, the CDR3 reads TGTGCCAGCAACCCCCTTGGAGGGATTTATGAAAAACTGTTTTTT. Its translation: CASNPLGGIYEKLFF.

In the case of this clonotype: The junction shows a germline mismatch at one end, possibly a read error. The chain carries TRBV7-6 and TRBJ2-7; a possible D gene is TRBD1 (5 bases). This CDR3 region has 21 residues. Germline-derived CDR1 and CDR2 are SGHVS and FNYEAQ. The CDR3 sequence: CPSSSRPWTLSRSTGSYEQYF. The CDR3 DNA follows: TGTCCCAGCAGCTCCAGACCCTGGACACTTTCAAGGTCCACGGGCTCCTACGAGCAGTACTTC.

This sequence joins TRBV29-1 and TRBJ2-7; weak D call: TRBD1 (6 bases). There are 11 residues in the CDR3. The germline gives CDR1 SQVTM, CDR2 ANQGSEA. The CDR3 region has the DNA TGCAGTTTCAAGGGGGCCTACGAGCAGTACTTC. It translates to CSFKGAYEQYF.